The 19 T cell receptor beta chains below all came from one sample that was sequenced in a study of CD8 T cells in ankylosing spondylitis. TCRdb recomputed calls from the 5' RACE reads with MiXCR, one row per CDR3 protein. The repertoire holds 350,000 to 450,000 distinct CDR3 sequences, with roughly 20% as singletons. The material sequenced was blood, either unsorted or a sorted T cell fraction (not recorded which). These receptors were taken from a male donor with ankylosing spondylitis or in good health (not recorded which).

This sequence joins TRBV12-3 or TRBV12-4 and TRBJ2-7, with D perhaps being TRBD1 or TRBD2 (5 bases each). The V end was cut by 3 bases, the J end by 4 bases, with 13 bases between. The CDR3 is 14 amino acids. The DNA of the CDR3 is TGTGCCAGCAGTTTTATCGCCAGGGAGTACGAGCAGTACTTC. It translates to CASSFIAREYEQYF.

The chain recombines TRBV12-3 or TRBV12-4 with TRBJ2-2; the match to TRBD2 covers 11 bases. The length of the CDR3 is 16 residues. J was trimmed by 4 bases and V by 6 bases; bases with no gene match: 7. The CDR3 nucleotides read TGTGCCAGCAGGGACGGGACTAGCGGCTCCACCGGGGAGCTGTTTTTT. Translating it yields CASRDGTSGSTGELFF.

This clonotype has just a few counts. This chain links TRBV15 with TRBJ2-1, with D perhaps being TRBD1 or TRBD2 (5 bases each). Germline CDR1 and CDR2: LNHNV and YYDKDF (reference sequence). This CDR3 is built from 16 residues. The V end was cut by 0 bases, the J end by 8 bases, with 17 bases between. CDR3 sequence reads: CATSRDPGRGGHEQFF. The DNA for the CDR3 is TGTGCCACCAGCAGAGATCCGGGGCGCGGCGGTCATGAGCAGTTCTTC.

V gene TRBV29-1 combines with J gene TRBJ2-7; D is undetermined. The germline gives CDR1 SQVTM, CDR2 ANQGSEA. The CDR3 runs to 12 residues. With 5 bases removed from V and 0 bases from J, the gap between germline ends came to 8 bases. CDR3 sequence reads: CSVSPSSYEQYF. CDR3 DNA: TGCAGCGTTAGCCCTAGCTCCTACGAGCAGTACTTC.

This clonotype has just a few counts. The genes are TRBV7-9 and TRBJ1-2; D gene uncertain. V was shortened by 1 base and J by 0 bases, with 9 bases between the two germline ends. CDR3 length: 15 residues. Per the germline V gene, CDR1 is SEHNR and CDR2 is FQNEAQ (reference sequence). Here the CDR3 DNA reads TGTGCCAGCAGCTTAGTCCCAGATACTAACTATGGCTACACCTTC. As protein: CASSLVPDTNYGYTF.

The CDR3 here is CASSFQASRDTQYF. The DNA of the CDR3 is TGTGCCAGCAGTTTCCAAGCTAGCAGGGATACGCAGTATTTT. This rearrangement joins TRBV12-3 or TRBV12-4 to TRBJ2-3; a weak D match, TRBD2 (5 bases). This CDR3 region has 14 residues. Trimming cost V 3 bases and J 6 bases, with 13 bases left between them.

The gene calls are TRBV6-2 or TRBV6-3 and TRBJ2-7; D remains ambiguous. V was clipped by 2 bases and J by 2 bases, with 10 bases between them. The CDR3 consists of 14 residues. The germline gives CDR1 MNHEY, CDR2 SVGEGT. This CDR3 reads CASSYRRNPYEQYF. As DNA, the CDR3 is TGTGCCAGCAGTTACCGGAGAAACCCCTACGAGCAGTACTTC.

In DNA form, the CDR3 reads TGCGCCAGCAGCCCCACCGGCGGTAACAATGAGCAGTTCTTC. Translation: CASSPTGGNNEQFF. The chain links TRBV5-1 to TRBJ2-1; D ambiguous. Trimming removed 4 bases from V and 5 bases from J, with 13 bases in between. The CDR3 runs to 14 residues. Looked up from germline, CDR1 is SGHRS and CDR2 is YFSETQ.

This clonotype came up a few times. This chain connects TRBV5-1 to TRBJ2-1; TRBD2 matches at 10 bases. The V segment lost 4 bases and the J segment 9 bases; nucleotides outside the gene matches: 13. CDR3 size: 16 residues. CDR1 and CDR2 from the germline V gene are SGHRS and YFSETQ. As DNA, the CDR3 is TGCGCCAGCAGCCAATCCCCGAGCGGGGGGGCGGGTGAGCAGTTCTTC. Translated: CASSQSPSGGAGEQFF.

CDR3 in DNA: TGTGCCAGCGGACCGGGACTAGCGGGGGGCTCCTACGAGCAGTACTTC. It yields the protein CASGPGLAGGSYEQYF. This rearrangement joins TRBV6-1 to TRBJ2-7; 15 bases match TRBD2. J was trimmed by 0 bases and V by 8 bases; bases with no gene match: 5. From germline, CDR1 is MNHNS and CDR2 SASEGT. The CDR3 spans 16 residues.

This rearrangement joins TRBV7-9 to TRBJ1-4; 9 bases match TRBD1. This CDR3 is 13 amino acids long. V was clipped by 8 bases and J by 5 bases; unmatched bases: 3. The germline gives CDR1 SEHNR, CDR2 FQNEAQ (reference sequence). CDR3 sequence: CASAGQGNEKLFF. The CDR3 DNA reads TGTGCCAGCGCTGGACAGGGGAATGAAAAACTGTTTTTT.

This clonotype occurred a few times. The chain links TRBV29-1 to TRBJ2-1; 12 bases fit TRBD2. With V trimmed by 8 bases and J by 4 bases, 18 bases remained unmatched. The CDR3 is 18 residues long. Germline assignment: CDR1 SQVTM and CDR2 ANQGSEA. CDR3 in amino acids: CSSRLSSSGGGGYNEQFF. CDR3 coding DNA: TGCAGCTCCCGGTTGTCGTCTAGCGGGGGGGGCGGGTACAATGAGCAGTTCTTC.

The sample holds a few counts of this clonotype. This chain connects TRBV2 to TRBJ2-7, with 10 bases identical to TRBD2. CDR1 is SNHLY and CDR2 is FYNNEI in the germline V gene. Losses at the gene ends were 3 bases for V and 7 bases for J; bases not matched to a gene: 3. The CDR3 is 13 residues long. This chain's CDR3 is CASSERLAGEQYF. CDR3 in DNA: TGTGCCAGCAGTGAGAGACTAGCGGGTGAGCAGTACTTC.

This rearrangement joins TRBV4-1 to TRBJ2-3; 10 bases line up with TRBD2. J gave up 4 bases and V 1 base, and 8 bases lay outside the gene matches. The CDR3 covers 17 residues. Germline loops: CDR1 MGHRA, CDR2 YSYEKL. CDR3 nucleotide sequence: TGCGCCAGCAGCCAAGTGGGGACTAGCGCCCGCGCAGATACGCAGTATTTT. Translating gives CASSQVGTSARADTQYF.

The rearrangement uses TRBV25-1 and TRBJ2-3; D gene unclear. This CDR3 is built from 14 residues. Germline CDR1 and CDR2: MGHDK and SYGVNS. V lost 2 bases and J lost 1, with 7 bases in between. The chain's CDR3 is CASSEGRRTDTQYF. The CDR3 region has the DNA TGTGCCAGCAGTGAAGGACGGCGCACAGATACGCAGTATTTT.

This clonotype was detected only a few times. The rearrangement joins TRBV12-3 or TRBV12-4 to TRBJ2-5; D is unclear. The V end lost 5 bases, the J end lost 2 bases, and 9 bases lay between the germline ends. The CDR3 length is 13 residues. The CDR3 loop is CASSLTEQETQYF. The CDR3 DNA follows: TGTGCCAGCAGTCTGACGGAACAAGAGACCCAGTACTTC.

This clonotype was found many times. This chain uses TRBV4-2 with TRBJ2-7; D gene ambiguous. Deletions cut 5 bases from V and 0 bases from J, with 5 bases between. The CDR3 loop spans 12 amino acids. Germline V gene sequence: CDR1 LGHNA, CDR2 YNFKEQ. The chain's CDR3 is CASSANSYEQYF. CDR3 in DNA: TGTGCCAGCAGCGCGAACTCCTACGAGCAGTACTTC.

In this sample, this clonotype turned up a few times. The chain combines TRBV12-3 or TRBV12-4 with TRBJ2-1; 8 bases are shared with TRBD2. The CDR3 runs to 15 residues. With 3 bases clipped from V and 0 bases from J, the junction kept 1 base outside the gene matches. For the CDR3, the DNA is TGTGCCAGCAGTTTCGGGGGGGCCTCCTACAATGAGCAGTTCTTC. This encodes CASSFGGASYNEQFF.

In this sample, this clonotype turned up a few times. The chain employs TRBV5-1 and TRBJ2-1, with 7 bases fitting TRBD2. V lost 4 bases, J lost 5 bases, and 9 bases stayed unmatched. The CDR3 is made up of 15 amino acids. Germline V lookup: CDR1 SGHRS, CDR2 YFSETQ. CDR3: CASSPFWGGNNEQFF. The CDR3 bases are TGCGCCAGCAGCCCCTTTTGGGGGGGGAACAATGAGCAGTTCTTC.